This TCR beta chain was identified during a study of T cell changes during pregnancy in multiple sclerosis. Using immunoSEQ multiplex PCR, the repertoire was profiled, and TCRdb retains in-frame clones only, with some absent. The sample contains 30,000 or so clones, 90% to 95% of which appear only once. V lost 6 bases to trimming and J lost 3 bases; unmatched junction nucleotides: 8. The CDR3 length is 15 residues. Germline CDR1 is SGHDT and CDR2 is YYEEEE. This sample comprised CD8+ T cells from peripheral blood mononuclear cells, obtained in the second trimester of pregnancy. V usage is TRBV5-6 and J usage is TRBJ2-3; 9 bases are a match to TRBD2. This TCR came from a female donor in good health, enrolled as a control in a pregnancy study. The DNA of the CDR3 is TGTGCCAGCACGGGACTAGCCATAGGAACAGATACGCAGTATTTT. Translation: CASTGLAIGTDTQYF.